This T cell receptor beta chain was captured by sequencing in a study of siplizumab effects on memory and regulatory T cells. Study-wide results and limits: An assignable phenotype, naive or memory, was missing from roughly 80-95% of proliferating CD4+ or CD8+ clones. Memory cells seemed less diverse than naive T cells, which seemed major alloresponse contributors.

As for this clone: Its specificity is unknown.

Trimming took 1 base from V and 6 from J; bases not matched to a gene: 14. The germline CDR1 and CDR2 sequences are SEHNR and FQNEAQ (reference sequence). The CDR3 covers 19 residues. Assays were performed on about 100,000 TCR templates per sample. Assay: immunoSEQ multiplex PCR; the TCRdb copy retains only in-frame clones and omits some. The data hold 92,000 or so clones, with approximately 90% observed a single time. The material sequenced was CD4+ T cells sorted from blood. V gene TRBV7-9 combines with J gene TRBJ2-1; TRBD2 aligns across 11 bases. The source is a human donor in good health. CDR3 nucleotide sequence: TGTGCCAGCAGCTTAGGTAGGGTTAGCGGGAGGGGTAAGGGCAATGAGCAGTTCTTC. Translating it yields CASSLGRVSGRGKGNEQFF.